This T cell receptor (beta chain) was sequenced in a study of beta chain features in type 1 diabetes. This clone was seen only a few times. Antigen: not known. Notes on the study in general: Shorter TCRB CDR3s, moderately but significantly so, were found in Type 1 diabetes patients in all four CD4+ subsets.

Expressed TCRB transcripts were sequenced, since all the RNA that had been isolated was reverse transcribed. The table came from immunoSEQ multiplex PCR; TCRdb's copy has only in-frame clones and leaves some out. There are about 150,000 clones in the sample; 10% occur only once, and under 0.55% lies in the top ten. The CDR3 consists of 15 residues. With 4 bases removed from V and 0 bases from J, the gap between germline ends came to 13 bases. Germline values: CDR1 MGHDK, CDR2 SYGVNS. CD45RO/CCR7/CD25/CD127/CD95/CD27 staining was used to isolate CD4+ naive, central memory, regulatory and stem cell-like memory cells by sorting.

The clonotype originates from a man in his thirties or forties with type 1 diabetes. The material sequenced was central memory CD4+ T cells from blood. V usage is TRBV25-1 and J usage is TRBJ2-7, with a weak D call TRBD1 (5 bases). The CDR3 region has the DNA TGTGCCAGCAGTGCATCAGGGTCTATCTCCTACGAGCAGTACTTC. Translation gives CASSASGSISYEQYF.